This TCR beta chain originates from a study of blood T cell repertoires in COVID-19. At the level of the study: Researchers got acute and convalescent COVID-19 samples from the United States, Italy and Spain. Sources were T cells, B-cell-depleted T cells, or PBMCs; the material itself was cDNA or gDNA.

V shed 4 bases, J shed 7 bases, and the junction held 2 bases outside the gene matches. CDR3 length equals 13 residues. Per the germline V gene, CDR1 is SGHTA and CDR2 is FQGNSA. In the source study's methods: Amplifying reference gene primers gave estimates of nucleated cell counts. Profiled with immunoSEQ multiplex PCR; TCRdb holds only in-frame clones, not every one. D and trimming come from the DNA, and the V and J calls and clone size come from that table. The table lists 30,000 to 45,000 clones, roughly 92% of them singletons. The chain recombines TRBV7-2 with TRBJ2-2, with 8 bases that match TRBD1. The TCR was taken from a man aged 50-60 years with active COVID-19. Sequencing used peripheral blood. CDR3 region: CASSSDRGGELFF. For the CDR3, the DNA is TGTGCCAGCAGCTCCGACAGGGGCGGGGAGCTGTTTTTT. Variable domain in full (rest from reference TRBV7-2 and TRBJ2-2): GAGVSQSPSNKVTEKGKDVELRCDPISGHTALYWYRQSLGQGLEFLIYFQGNSAPDKSGLPSDRFSAERTGGSVSTLTIQRTQQEDSAVYLCASSSDRGGELFFGEGSRLTVL.